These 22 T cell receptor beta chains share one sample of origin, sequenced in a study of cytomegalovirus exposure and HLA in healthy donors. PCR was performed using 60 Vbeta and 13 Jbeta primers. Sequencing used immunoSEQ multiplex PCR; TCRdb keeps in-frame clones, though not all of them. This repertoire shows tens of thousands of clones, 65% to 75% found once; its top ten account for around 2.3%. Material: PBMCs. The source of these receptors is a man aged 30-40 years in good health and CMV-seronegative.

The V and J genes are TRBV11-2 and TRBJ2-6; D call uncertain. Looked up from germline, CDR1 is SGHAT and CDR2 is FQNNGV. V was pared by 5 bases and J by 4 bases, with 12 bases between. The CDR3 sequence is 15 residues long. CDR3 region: CASSTSAAGANVLTF. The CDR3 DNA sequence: TGTGCCAGCAGCACCTCGGCAGCGGGGGCCAACGTCCTGACTTTC.

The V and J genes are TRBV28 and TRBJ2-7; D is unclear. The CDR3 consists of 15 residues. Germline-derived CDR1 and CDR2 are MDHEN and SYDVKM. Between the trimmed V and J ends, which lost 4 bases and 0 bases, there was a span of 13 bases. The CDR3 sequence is CASSSPRHSSYEQYF. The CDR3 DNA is TGTGCCAGCAGTTCCCCAAGGCACAGCTCCTACGAGCAGTACTTC.

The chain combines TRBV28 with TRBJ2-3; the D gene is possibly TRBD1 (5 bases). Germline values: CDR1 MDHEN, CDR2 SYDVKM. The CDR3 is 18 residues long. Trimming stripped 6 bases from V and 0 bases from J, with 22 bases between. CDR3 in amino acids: CASSPPRKGLTSTDTQYF. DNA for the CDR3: TGTGCCAGCAGCCCCCCCCGGAAGGGGCTTACTAGCACAGATACGCAGTATTTT.

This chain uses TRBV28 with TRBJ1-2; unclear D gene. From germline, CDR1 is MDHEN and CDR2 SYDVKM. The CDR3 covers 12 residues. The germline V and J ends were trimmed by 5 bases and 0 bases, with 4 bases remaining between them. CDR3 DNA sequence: TGTGCCAGCAGTCCCTCTAACTATGGCTACACCTTC. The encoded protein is CASSPSNYGYTF.

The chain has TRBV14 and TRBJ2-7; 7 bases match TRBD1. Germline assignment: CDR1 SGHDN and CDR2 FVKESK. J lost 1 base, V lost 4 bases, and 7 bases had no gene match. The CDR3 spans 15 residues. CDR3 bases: TGTGCCAGCAGCCCACCCGGGACAGCATCCTACGAGCAGTACTTC. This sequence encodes CASSPPGTASYEQYF. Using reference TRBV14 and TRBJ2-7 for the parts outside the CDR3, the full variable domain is EAGVTQFPSHSVIEKGQTVTLRCDPISGHDNLYWYRRVMGKEIKFLLHFVKESKQDESGMPNNRFLAERTGGTYSTLKVQPAELEDSGVYFCASSPPGTASYEQYFGPGTRLTVT.

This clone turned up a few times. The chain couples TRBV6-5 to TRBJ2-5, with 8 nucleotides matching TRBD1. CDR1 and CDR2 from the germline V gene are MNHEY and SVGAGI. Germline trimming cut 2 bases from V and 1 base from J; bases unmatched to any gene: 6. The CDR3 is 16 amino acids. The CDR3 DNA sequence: TGTGCCAGCAGTTACGGGTTAGGGACAGGCCAAGAGACCCAGTACTTC. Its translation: CASSYGLGTGQETQYF.

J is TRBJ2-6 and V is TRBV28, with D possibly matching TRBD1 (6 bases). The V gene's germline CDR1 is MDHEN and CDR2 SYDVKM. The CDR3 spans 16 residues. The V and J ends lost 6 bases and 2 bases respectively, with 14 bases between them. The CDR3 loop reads CASRTQGWAGANVLTF. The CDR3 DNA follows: TGTGCCAGCAGGACACAGGGCTGGGCTGGGGCCAACGTCCTGACTTTC.

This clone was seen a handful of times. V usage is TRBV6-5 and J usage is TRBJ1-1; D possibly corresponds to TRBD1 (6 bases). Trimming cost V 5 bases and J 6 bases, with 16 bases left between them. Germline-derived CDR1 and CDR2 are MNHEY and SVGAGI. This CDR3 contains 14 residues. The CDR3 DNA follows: TGTGCCAGCAGTAACAGGGCGTTGAGGGCTGAAGCTTTCTTT. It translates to CASSNRALRAEAFF.

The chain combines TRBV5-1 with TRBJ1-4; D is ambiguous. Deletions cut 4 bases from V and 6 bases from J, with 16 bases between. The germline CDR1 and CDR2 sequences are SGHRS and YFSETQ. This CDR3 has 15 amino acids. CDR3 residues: CASSGSGHPDEKLFF. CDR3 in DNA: TGCGCCAGCAGCGGAAGCGGGCACCCGGATGAAAAACTGTTTTTT.

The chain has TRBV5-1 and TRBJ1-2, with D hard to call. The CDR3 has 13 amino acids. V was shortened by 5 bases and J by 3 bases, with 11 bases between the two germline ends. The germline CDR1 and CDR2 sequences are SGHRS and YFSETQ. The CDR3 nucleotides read TGCGCCAGCAGGCCCCACGGAGACTATGGCTACACCTTC. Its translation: CASRPHGDYGYTF.

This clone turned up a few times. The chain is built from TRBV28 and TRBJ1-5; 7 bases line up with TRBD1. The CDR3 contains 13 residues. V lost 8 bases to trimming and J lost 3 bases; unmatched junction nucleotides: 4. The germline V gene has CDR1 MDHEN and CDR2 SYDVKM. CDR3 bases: TGTGCCAGCCGGGACAGCTCCAATCAGCCCCAGCATTTT. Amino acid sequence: CASRDSSNQPQHF.

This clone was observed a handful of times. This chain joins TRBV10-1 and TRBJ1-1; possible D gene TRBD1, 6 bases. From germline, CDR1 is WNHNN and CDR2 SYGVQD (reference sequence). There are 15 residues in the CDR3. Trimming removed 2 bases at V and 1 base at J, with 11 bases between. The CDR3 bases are TGCGCCAGCAGTGAGATTCAGGGGCAGAACACTGAAGCTTTCTTT. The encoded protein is CASSEIQGQNTEAFF.

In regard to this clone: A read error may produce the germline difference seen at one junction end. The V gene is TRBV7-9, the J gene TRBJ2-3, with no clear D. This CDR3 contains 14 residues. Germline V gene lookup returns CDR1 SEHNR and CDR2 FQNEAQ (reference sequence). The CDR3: CSSSFETGTDTQYF. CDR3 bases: TGTTCCAGCAGCTTCGAGACTGGCACAGATACGCAGTATTTT.

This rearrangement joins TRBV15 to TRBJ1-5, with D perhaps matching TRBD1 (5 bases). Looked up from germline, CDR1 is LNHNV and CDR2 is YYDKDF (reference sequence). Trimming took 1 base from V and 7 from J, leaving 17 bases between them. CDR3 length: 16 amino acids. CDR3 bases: TGTGCCACCAGCAGAGCAGTCTTCCTTGGGGGGCAGCCCCAGCATTTT. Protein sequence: CATSRAVFLGGQPQHF.

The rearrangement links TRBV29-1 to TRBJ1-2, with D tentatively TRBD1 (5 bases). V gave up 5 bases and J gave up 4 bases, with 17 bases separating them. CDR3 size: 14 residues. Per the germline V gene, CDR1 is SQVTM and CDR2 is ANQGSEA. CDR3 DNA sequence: TGCAGCGTTTTTGGCGAGCAGGGAGGCTATGGCTACACCTTC. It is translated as CSVFGEQGGYGYTF. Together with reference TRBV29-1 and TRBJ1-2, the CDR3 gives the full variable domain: SAVISQKPSRDICQRGTSLTIQCQVDSQVTMMFWYRQQPGQSLTLIATANQGSEATYESGFVIDKFPISRPNLTFSTLTVSNMSPEDSSIYLCSVFGEQGGYGYTFGSGTRLTVV.

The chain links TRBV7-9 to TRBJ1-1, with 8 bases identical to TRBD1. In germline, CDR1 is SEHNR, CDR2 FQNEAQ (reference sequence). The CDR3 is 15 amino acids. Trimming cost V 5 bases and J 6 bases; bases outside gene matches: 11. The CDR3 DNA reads TGTGCCAGCAGCCCCTTCGACAGGGGCTTCGCTGAAGCTTTCTTT. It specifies CASSPFDRGFAEAFF. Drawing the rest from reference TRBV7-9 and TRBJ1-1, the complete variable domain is DTGVSQNPRHKITKRGQNVTFRCDPISEHNRLYWYRQTLGQGPEFLTYFQNEAQLEKSRLLSDRFSAERPKGSFSTLEIQRTEQGDSAMYLCASSPFDRGFAEAFFGQGTRLTVV.

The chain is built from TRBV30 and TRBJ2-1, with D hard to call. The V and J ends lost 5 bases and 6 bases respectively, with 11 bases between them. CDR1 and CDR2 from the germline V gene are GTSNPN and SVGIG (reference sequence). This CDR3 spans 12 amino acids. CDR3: CAWATRINEQFF. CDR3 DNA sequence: TGTGCCTGGGCGACCAGGATCAATGAGCAGTTCTTC.

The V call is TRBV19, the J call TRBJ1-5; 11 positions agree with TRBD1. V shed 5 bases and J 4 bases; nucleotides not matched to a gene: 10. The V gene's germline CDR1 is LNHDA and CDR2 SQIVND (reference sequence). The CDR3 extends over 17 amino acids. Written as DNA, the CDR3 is TGTGCCAGTAGTCTTTCCATAGGGACAGGGGGAAATCAGCCCCAGCATTTT. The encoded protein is CASSLSIGTGGNQPQHF.

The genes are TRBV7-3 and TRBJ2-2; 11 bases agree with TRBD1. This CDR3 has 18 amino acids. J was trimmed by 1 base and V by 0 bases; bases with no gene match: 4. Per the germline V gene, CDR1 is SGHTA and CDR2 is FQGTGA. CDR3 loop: CASSLTRDRGLNTGELFF. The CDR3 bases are TGTGCCAGCAGCTTAACTAGGGACAGGGGGTTGAACACCGGGGAGCTGTTTTTT.

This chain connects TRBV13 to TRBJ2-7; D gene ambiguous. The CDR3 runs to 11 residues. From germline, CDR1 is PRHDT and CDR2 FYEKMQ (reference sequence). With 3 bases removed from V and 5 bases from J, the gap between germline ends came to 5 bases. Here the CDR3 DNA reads TGTGCCAGCAGCTTCCGCGACGAGCAGTACTTC. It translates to CASSFRDEQYF.

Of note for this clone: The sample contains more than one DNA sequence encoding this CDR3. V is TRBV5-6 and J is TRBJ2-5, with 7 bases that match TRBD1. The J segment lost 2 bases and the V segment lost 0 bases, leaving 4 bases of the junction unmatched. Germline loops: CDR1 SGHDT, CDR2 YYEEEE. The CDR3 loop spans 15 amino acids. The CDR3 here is CASSLGQGVQETQYF. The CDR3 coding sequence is TGTGCCAGCAGCTTGGGTCAGGGGGTACAAGAGACCCAGTACTTC.

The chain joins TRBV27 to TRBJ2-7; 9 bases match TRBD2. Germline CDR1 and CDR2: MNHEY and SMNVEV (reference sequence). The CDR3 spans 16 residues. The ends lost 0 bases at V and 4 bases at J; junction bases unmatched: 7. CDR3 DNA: TGTGCCAGCAGTTTATCAGCGACTAGCGGTCATTACGAGCAGTACTTC. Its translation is CASSLSATSGHYEQYF.